This T cell receptor (beta chain) emerged from a study of shared T cell receptors in the human thymus. The germline V and J ends were trimmed by 9 bases and 1 base, with 9 bases remaining between them. The germline V gene encodes CDR1 MNHEY and CDR2 SMNVEV (reference sequence). The CDR3 is 12 residues long. Produced via immunoSEQ multiplex PCR; TCRdb's table is partial and in-frame only. The sample has some 700,000 clones; approximately 90% are singletons. These data also formed part of another study, on human thymus T cells. That report notes: Corrective heart surgery yielded resections, and these provided the thymus tissue. As related research reported, thymic repertoires overlapped highly among unrelated individuals.

The TCR sequence derives from a boy under two years old with a congenital heart defect. The specimen was thymocytes. J is TRBJ2-5 and V is TRBV27, with TRBD1 as a possible D gene (5 bases). The CDR3 DNA reads TGTGCCAGTCGACAGTCCCAAGAGACCCAGTACTTC. This codes for CASRQSQETQYF.